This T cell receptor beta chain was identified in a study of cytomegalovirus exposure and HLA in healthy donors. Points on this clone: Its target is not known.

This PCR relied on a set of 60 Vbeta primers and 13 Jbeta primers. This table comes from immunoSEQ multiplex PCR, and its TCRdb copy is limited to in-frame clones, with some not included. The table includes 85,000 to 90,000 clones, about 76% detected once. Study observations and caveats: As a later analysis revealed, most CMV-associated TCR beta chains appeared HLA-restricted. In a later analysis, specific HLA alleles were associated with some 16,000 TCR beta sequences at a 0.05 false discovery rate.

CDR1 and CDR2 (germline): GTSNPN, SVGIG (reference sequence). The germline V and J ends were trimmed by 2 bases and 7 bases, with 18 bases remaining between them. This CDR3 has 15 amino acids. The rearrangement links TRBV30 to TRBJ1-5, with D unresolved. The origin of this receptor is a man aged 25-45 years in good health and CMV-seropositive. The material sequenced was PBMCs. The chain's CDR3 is CAWSPPGGRGQPQHF. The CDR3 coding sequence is TGTGCCTGGAGTCCCCCCGGAGGGCGAGGGCAGCCCCAGCATTTT.